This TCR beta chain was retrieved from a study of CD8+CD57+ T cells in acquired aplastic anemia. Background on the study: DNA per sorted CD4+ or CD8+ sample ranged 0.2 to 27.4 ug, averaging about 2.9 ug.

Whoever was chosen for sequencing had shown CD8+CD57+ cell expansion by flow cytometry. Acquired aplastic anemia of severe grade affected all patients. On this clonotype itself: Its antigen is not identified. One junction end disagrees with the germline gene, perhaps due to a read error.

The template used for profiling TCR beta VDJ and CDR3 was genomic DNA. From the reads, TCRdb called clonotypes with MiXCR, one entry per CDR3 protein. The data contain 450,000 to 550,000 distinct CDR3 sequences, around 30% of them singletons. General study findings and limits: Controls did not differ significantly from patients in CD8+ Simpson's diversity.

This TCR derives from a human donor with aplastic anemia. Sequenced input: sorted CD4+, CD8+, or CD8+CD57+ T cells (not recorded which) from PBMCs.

As DNA, the CDR3 is TGTGCCAGCAGCTTGTCCTCCGACGAGCAGTACTTC. Amino acids: CASSLSSDEQYF. The rearrangement links TRBV7-6 to TRBJ2-7; no clear D gene. CDR3 length: 12 amino acids. Germline V gene sequence: CDR1 SGHVS, CDR2 FNYEAQ.